The 11 T cell receptor beta chains below all came from one sample that was sequenced in a study of blood T cell repertoires in COVID-19. Produced via immunoSEQ multiplex PCR; TCRdb's table is partial and in-frame only. The table has fewer than 250,000 clones, around 90% seen once; the top ten hold about 3%. Material for sequencing was peripheral blood. These receptors all stem from a man aged 60 to 75 with acute or convalescent COVID-19.

The chain joins TRBV7-8 to TRBJ2-5; D is possibly TRBD1 (6 bases). The CDR3 totals 16 residues. Trimming stripped 5 bases from V and 5 bases from J, with 21 bases between. CDR1 and CDR2 from the germline V gene are SGHVS and FQNEAQ. In nucleotides, the CDR3 is TGTGCCAGCAGCCGATCCCGGACAGTACCACCGGAGACCCAGTACTTC. Translating it yields CASSRSRTVPPETQYF.

The genes are TRBV5-1 and TRBJ1-3, with 9 positions matching TRBD1. The length of the CDR3 is 17 residues. Germline CDR1 and CDR2: SGHRS and YFSETQ. Unmatched junction bases numbered 9, after V lost 4 bases and J lost 1 base. The CDR3 loop reads CASSPSTGGRSGNTIYF. CDR3 in DNA: TGCGCCAGCAGCCCCTCGACAGGGGGTCGTTCTGGAAACACCATATATTTT.

This rearrangement joins TRBV28 to TRBJ2-1; 9 nucleotides align to TRBD2. This CDR3 has 16 residues. The germline V gene encodes CDR1 MDHEN and CDR2 SYDVKM. Trimming at V came to 6 bases and at J to 8 bases, leaving 14 bases not matched to a gene. CDR3 DNA: TGTGCCAGCAGCCAACCGAGCGGGGGGTCCTTCGATGAGCAGTTCTTC. Its protein product is CASSQPSGGSFDEQFF.

The chain employs TRBV28 and TRBJ2-6; TRBD1 agrees at 10 bases. The CDR3 consists of 18 residues. The ends lost 3 bases at V and 2 bases at J; junction bases unmatched: 7. Germline CDR1 MDHEN, CDR2 SYDVKM. CDR3 bases: TGTGCCAGCAGTTTTAGGGGACAGGGGACTACTGGGGCCAACGTCCTGACTTTC. It specifies CASSFRGQGTTGANVLTF.

J is TRBJ1-6 and V is TRBV27; 8 positions match TRBD1. The CDR3 is 14 amino acids. Trimming at V came to 6 bases and at J to 7 bases, leaving 5 bases not matched to a gene. CDR1 is MNHEY, CDR2 SMNVEV, per germline (reference sequence). DNA for the CDR3: TGTGCCAGCAGGAGACAGGGGACGAATTCACCCCTCCACTTT. It encodes CASRRQGTNSPLHF.

CDR3 protein: CASMKLAGGTWAQYF. The CDR3, as DNA: TGCGCCAGCATGAAACTAGCGGGGGGAACTTGGGCGCAGTATTTT. The chain carries TRBV5-1 and TRBJ2-3; 12 bases are shared with TRBD2. Germline CDR1 SGHRS, CDR2 YFSETQ. The CDR3 runs to 15 residues. V shed 6 bases and J 10 bases; nucleotides not matched to a gene: 12.

This chain connects TRBV29-1 to TRBJ2-7, with D possibly TRBD2 on 7 matching bases. The CDR3 sequence is 12 residues long. Per the germline V gene, CDR1 is SQVTM and CDR2 is ANQGSEA. Trimming took off 5 bases at V and 1 base at J, with 9 bases between the two ends. CDR3 in amino acids: CSVRGGSYEQYF. The CDR3 coding sequence is TGCAGCGTTAGGGGGGGTTCCTACGAGCAGTACTTC.

This clone was seen only a few times. V usage is TRBV5-8 and J usage is TRBJ1-4, with a weak D call TRBD1 (5 bases). Germline V lookup: CDR1 SGHTS, CDR2 YDEGEE. The CDR3 runs to 14 residues. The V end was cut by 4 bases, the J end by 7 bases, with 14 bases between. The CDR3 loop reads CASSGGTAGEKLFF. The CDR3 DNA sequence: TGTGCCAGCAGCGGAGGGACCGCGGGTGAAAAACTGTTTTTT.

This sequence joins TRBV20-1 and TRBJ1-3; D gene ambiguous. Germline-derived CDR1 and CDR2 are DFQATT and SNEGSKA (reference sequence). V lost 3 bases, J lost 0 bases, and 12 bases lay in between. The CDR3 totals 15 residues. DNA for the CDR3: TGCAGTGCTAGTATAGTCGGGAGCTCTGGAAACACCATATATTTT. This translates into CSASIVGSSGNTIYF.

The J gene is TRBJ2-1, the V gene TRBV27; TRBD2 matches 12 bases. After removal of 7 bases from V and 4 bases from J, the junction contained 8 bases not matched to a gene. Per germline, CDR1 MNHEY and CDR2 SMNVEV (reference sequence). This CDR3 contains 16 residues. CDR3 DNA sequence: TGTGCCAGCACCGCACTAGCGGGGGGCCTTTACAATGAGCAGTTCTTC. Encoded protein: CASTALAGGLYNEQFF.

This chain links TRBV5-1 with TRBJ2-1; D is perhaps TRBD2 (6 bases). CDR1 and CDR2 (germline): SGHRS, YFSETQ. Trimming shortened V by 9 bases and J by 0 bases, and 19 bases separated the two germline ends. There are 16 residues in the CDR3. The chain's CDR3 is CATTAGITFSYNEQFF. In DNA, the CDR3 is TGCGCCACCACGGCGGGGATCACCTTCTCCTACAATGAGCAGTTCTTC.